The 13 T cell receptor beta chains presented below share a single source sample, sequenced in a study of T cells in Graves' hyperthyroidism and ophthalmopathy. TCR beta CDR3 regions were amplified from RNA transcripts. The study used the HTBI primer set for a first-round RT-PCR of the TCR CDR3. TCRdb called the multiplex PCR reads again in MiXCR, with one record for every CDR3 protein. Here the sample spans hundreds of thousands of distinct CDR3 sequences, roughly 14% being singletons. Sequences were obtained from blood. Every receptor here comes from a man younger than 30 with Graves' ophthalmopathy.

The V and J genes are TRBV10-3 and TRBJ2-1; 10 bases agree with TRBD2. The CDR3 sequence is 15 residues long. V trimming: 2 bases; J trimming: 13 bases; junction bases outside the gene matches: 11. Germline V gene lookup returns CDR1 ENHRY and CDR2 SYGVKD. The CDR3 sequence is CAISEMESGGAEQFF. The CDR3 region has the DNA TGTGCCATCAGTGAGATGGAAAGCGGGGGGGCCGAACAGTTCTTC.

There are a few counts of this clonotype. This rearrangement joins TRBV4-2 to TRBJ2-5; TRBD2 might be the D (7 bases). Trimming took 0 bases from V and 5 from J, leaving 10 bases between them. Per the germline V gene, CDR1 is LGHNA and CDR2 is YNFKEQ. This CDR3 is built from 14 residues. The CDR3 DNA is TGTGCCAGCAGCCAAGAGCGGGGGCTCGAGACCCAGTACTTC. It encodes CASSQERGLETQYF.

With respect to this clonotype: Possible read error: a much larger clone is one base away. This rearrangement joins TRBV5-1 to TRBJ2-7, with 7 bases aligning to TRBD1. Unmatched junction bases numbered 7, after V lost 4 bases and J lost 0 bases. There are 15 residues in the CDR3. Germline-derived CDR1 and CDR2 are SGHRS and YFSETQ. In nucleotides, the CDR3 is TGCGCCAGCAGCAAAGGGACAGACTCCTCCTACGAGCAGTACTTC. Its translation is CASSKGTDSSYEQYF. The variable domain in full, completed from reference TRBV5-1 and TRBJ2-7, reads KAGVTQTPRYLIKTRGQQVTLSCSPISGHRSVSWYQQTPGQGLQFLFEYFSETQRNKGNFPGRFSGRQFSNSRSEMNVSTLELGDSALYLCASSKGTDSSYEQYFGPGTRLTVT.

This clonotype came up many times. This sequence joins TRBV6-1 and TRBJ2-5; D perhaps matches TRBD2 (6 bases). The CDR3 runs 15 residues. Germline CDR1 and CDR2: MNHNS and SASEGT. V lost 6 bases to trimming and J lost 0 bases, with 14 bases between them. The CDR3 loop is CASRLDLAHQETQYF. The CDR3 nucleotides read TGTGCCAGCAGGTTAGACCTAGCGCACCAAGAGACCCAGTACTTC.

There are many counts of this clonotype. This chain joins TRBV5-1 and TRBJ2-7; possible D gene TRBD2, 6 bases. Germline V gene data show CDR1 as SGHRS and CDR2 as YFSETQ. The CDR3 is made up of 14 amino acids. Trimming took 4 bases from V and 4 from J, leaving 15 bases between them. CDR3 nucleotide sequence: TGCGCCAGCAGCCTAGCGACCGATCCTTACGAGCAGTACTTC. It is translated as CASSLATDPYEQYF.

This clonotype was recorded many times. Here the CDR3 reads CASSLEPGSTDTQYF. CDR3 DNA sequence: TGCGCCAGCAGCTTGGAACCGGGGAGCACAGATACGCAGTATTTT. V and J are TRBV5-1 and TRBJ2-3; D may be TRBD2 (5 bases). Germline lookup yields CDR1 SGHRS and CDR2 YFSETQ. The CDR3 totals 15 residues. V was clipped by 0 bases and J by 0 bases, with 8 bases between them.

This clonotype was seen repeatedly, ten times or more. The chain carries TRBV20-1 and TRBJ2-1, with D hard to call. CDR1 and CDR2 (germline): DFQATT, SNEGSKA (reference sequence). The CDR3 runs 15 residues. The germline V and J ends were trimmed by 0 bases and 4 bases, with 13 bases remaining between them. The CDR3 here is CSARDILVGYNEQFF. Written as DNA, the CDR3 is TGCAGTGCTAGAGATATCCTAGTGGGATACAATGAGCAGTTCTTC.

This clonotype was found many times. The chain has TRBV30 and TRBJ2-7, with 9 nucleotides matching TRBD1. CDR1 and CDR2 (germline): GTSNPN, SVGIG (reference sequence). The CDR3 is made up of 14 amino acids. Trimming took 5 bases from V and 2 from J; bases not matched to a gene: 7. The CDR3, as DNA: TGTGCCTGGGTGCCGGGACAGGGTGCCTACGAGCAGTACTTC. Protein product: CAWVPGQGAYEQYF.

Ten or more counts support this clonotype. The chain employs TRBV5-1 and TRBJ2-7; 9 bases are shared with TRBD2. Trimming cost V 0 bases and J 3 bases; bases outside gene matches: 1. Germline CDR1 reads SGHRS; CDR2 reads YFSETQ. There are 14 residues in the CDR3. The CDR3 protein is CASSLGTSDYEQYF. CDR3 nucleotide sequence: TGCGCCAGCAGCTTGGGGACTAGCGACTACGAGCAGTACTTC.

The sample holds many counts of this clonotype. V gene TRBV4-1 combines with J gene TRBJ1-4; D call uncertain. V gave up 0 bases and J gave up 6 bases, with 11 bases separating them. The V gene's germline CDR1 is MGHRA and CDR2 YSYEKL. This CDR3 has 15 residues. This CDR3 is CASSQDYRGYEKLFF. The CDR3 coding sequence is TGCGCCAGCAGCCAAGATTATCGCGGATATGAAAAACTGTTTTTT.

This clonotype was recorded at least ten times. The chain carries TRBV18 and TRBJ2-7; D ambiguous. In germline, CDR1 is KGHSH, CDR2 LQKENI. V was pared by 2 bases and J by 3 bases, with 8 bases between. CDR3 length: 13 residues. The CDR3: CASSPDEIYEQYF. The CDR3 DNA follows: TGTGCCAGCTCACCAGACGAAATCTACGAGCAGTACTTC.

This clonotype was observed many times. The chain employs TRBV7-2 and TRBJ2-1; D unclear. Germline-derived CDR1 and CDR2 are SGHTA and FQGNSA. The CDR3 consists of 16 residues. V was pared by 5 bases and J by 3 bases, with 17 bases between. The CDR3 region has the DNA TGTGCCAGCAGCCCAAGGCCAAGTTCCTTCTACAATGAGCAGTTCTTC. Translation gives CASSPRPSSFYNEQFF.

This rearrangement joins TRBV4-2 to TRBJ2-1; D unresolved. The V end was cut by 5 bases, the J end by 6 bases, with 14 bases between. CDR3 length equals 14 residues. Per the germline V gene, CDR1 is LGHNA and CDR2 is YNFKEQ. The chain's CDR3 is CASSEGKVFNEQFF. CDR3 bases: TGTGCCAGCAGCGAAGGGAAGGTATTCAATGAGCAGTTCTTC.